This T cell receptor beta chain was obtained from a study of graft-versus-host responses after intestinal transplantation. Study-wide findings and caveats: Detection of GvH clones occurred in recipient marrow, and some had their first appearance in ileum or blood. Peak levels of circulating GvH clones tracked with early post-transplant HvG declines. Across patients carrying graft-donor T cell macrochimerism, allografts held high graft-versus-host to host-versus-graft clonal ratios.

Sequenced by immunoSEQ multiplex PCR; TCRdb stores in-frame clones only, minus some. Here the sample spans a few thousand clones, 20% to 30% being singletons. The V gene lost 7 bases and the J gene lost 3 bases, with 13 bases spanning the gap. The CDR3 has 14 amino acids. CDR1 and CDR2 from the germline V gene are KGHSY and FQNENV. Irradiated, violet-dye-labeled stimulator cells, 200,000 in number, were plated with 200,000 CFSE-labeled responder cells. After mixed lymphocyte reaction, dividing CD4+ and CD8+ responder T cells were sorted. The source was alloreactive CD8+ T cells from a mixed lymphocyte reaction culture, collected before intestinal transplant. Subset defined: CFSE-low proliferating T cells sorted from roughly 6-day pre-transplant mixed lymphocyte reaction (GvH or HvG direction). V usage is TRBV16 and J usage is TRBJ1-5; the D is unclear. This receptor was taken from a human patient who received an intestinal transplant. The CDR3 DNA reads as TGTGCCAGCACCTCTAACGGGCTCAATCAGCCCCAGCATTTT. It encodes CASTSNGLNQPQHF.